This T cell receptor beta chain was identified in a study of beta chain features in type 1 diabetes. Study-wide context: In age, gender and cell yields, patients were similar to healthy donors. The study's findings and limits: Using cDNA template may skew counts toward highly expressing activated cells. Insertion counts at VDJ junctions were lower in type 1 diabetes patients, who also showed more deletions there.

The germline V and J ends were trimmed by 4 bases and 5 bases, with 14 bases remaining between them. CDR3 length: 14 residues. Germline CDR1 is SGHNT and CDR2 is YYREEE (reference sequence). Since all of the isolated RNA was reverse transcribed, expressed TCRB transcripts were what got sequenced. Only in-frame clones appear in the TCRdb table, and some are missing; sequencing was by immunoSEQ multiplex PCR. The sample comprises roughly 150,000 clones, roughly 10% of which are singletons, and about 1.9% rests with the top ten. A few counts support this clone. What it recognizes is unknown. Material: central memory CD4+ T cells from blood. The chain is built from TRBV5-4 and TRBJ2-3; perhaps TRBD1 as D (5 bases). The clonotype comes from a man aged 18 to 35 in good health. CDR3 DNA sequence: TGTGCCAGCAGCCAAGTAGGGGCACGAGATACGCAGTATTTT. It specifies CASSQVGARDTQYF.